The T cell receptor beta chain under discussion was sequenced for a study of cytomegalovirus exposure and HLA in healthy donors. Looking at the study overall: The study placed 70% to 85% of its roughly 400 genotyped donors in the Caucasian-associated ancestry cluster. Study results and caveats: TCR beta sequences reportedly predicted most subjects' HLA-A and HLA-B alleles accurately. Common viral pathogens (according to a later analysis) appeared linked to several of the most significant clusters. A previous analysis found most TCR beta V segments productive roughly 90% or roughly 30% of the time.

Vbeta (60) and Jbeta (13) primers were used in the PCR. Using immunoSEQ multiplex PCR, the repertoire was profiled, and TCRdb retains in-frame clones only, with some absent. The table shows fewer than 150,000 clones, with 70% occurring only once. This CDR3 spans 15 amino acids. Trimming pared 5 bases from V and 5 bases from J, leaving 15 bases between. Germline values: CDR1 SGHTA, CDR2 FQGTGA. The sample holds a few counts of this clone. Antigen unknown. This chain connects TRBV7-3 to TRBJ2-2, with D possibly matching TRBD1 (5 bases). Sequencing was carried out using PBMCs. This clonotype was sampled from a woman aged 25 to 45 in good health and CMV-seronegative. The CDR3 DNA reads as TGTGCCAGCAGCCAACTACGCGACAGTACCGGGGAGCTGTTTTTT. Residues: CASSQLRDSTGELFF.